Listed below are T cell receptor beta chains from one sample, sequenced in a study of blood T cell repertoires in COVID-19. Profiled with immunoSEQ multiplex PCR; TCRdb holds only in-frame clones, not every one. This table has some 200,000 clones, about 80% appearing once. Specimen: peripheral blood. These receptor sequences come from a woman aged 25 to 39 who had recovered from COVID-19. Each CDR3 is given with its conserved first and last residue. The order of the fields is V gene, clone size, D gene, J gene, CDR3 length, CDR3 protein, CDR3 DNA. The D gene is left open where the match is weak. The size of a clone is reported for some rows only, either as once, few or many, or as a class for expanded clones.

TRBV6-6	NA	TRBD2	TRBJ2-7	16	CASSQSRTSASYEQYF	TGTGCCAGCAGTCAATCCCGGACTAGCGCTTCCTACGAGCAGTACTTC
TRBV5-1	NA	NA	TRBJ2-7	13	CASSFVEEGEQYF	TGCGCCAGCAGCTTTGTCGAGGAGGGCGAGCAGTACTTC
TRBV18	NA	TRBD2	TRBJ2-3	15	CASSPTSGSSDTQYF	TGTGCCAGCTCGCCGACTAGCGGGAGCTCAGATACGCAGTATTTT
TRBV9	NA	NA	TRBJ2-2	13	CASSPLVTGELFF	TGTGCCAGCAGCCCTCTAGTTACCGGGGAGCTGTTTTTT
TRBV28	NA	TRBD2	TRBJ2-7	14	CASSHSGRRYEQYF	TGTGCCAGCAGCCACAGCGGGAGGAGGTACGAGCAGTACTTC
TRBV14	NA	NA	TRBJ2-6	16	CASSARTGSGANVLTF	TGTGCCAGCAGCGCCCGGACGGGATCTGGGGCCAACGTCCTGACTTTC
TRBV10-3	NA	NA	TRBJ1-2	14	CAARPTGANYGYTF	TGTGCCGCAAGACCGACAGGCGCTAACTATGGCTACACCTTC
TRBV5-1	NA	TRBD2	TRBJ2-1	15	CASRLAGGSYNEQFF	TGCGCCAGCAGGTTAGCGGGGGGGAGTTACAATGAGCAGTTCTTC
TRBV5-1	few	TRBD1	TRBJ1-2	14	CASSTTGSAYGYTF	TGCGCCAGCAGCACGACAGGGAGCGCCTATGGCTACACCTTC
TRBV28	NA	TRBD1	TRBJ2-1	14	CASSSSDRGNEQFF	TGTGCCAGCAGTTCCTCGGACAGGGGAAATGAGCAGTTCTTC
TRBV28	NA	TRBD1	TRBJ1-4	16	CASGDRGVRGNEKLFF	TGTGCCAGCGGGGACAGGGGGGTGCGTGGTAATGAAAAACTGTTTTTT
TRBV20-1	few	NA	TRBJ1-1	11	CSAETGLEAFF	TGCAGTGCAGAGACAGGACTGGAAGCTTTCTTT
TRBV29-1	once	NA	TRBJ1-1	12	CSGKQRNTEAFF	TGCAGCGGAAAACAGAGAAACACTGAAGCTTTCTTT
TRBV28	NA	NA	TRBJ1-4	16	CASSTSPTATNEKLFF	TGTGCCAGCAGTACCTCCCCGACAGCAACTAATGAAAAACTGTTTTTT
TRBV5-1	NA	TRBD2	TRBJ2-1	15	CARELTSGSRNEQFF	TGCGCCAGAGAATTGACTAGCGGGAGTCGGAATGAGCAGTTCTTC
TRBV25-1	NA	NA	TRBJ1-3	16	CASSEAAGMSGNTIYF	TGTGCCAGCAGTGAAGCCGCGGGTATGTCTGGAAACACCATATATTTT
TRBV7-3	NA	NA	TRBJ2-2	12	CAPRVDTGELFF	TGTGCCCCGCGGGTGGACACCGGGGAGCTGTTTTTT
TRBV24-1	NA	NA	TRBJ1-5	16	CATSASEGMGNQPQHF	TGTGCCACCAGTGCTTCGGAGGGCATGGGCAATCAGCCCCAGCATTTT
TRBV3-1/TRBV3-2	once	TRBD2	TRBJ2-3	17	CASSQKTLGLVLDTQYF	TGTGCCAGCAGCCAAAAGACTTTAGGACTAGTTTTGGATACGCAGTATTTT
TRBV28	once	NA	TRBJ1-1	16	CASRQSGGGMNTEAFF	TGTGCCAGCAGACAATCGGGGGGTGGAATGAACACTGAAGCTTTCTTT
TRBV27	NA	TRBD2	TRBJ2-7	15	CASSPRLAGAYEQYF	TGTGCCAGCAGTCCTCGCCTAGCGGGGGCCTACGAGCAGTACTTC
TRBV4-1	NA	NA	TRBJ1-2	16	CASSQDLSGFRYGYTF	TGCGCCAGCAGCCAAGATCTGAGCGGGTTTAGATATGGCTACACCTTC
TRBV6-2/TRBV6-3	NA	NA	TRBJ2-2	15	CASSGGLANTGELFF	TGTGCCAGCAGTGGGGGACTTGCTAACACCGGGGAGCTGTTTTTT
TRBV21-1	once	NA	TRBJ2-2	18	CASSKALLLAVNTGELFF	TGTGCCAGCAGCAAAGCGCTTTTACTAGCGGTGAACACCGGGGAGCTGTTTTTT
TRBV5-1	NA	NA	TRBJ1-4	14	CASSSRQPNEKLFF	TGCGCCAGCAGCTCCCGACAGCCTAATGAAAAACTGTTTTTT
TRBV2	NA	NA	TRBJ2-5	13	CASGGWEQETQYF	TGTGCCAGCGGGGGGTGGGAACAAGAGACCCAGTACTTC
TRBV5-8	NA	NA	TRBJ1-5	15	CASSWAGWGHQPQHF	TGTGCCAGCAGCTGGGCAGGGTGGGGTCATCAGCCCCAGCATTTT
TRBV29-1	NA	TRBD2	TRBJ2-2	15	CSVAGLAGRAGELFF	TGCAGCGTTGCGGGACTAGCGGGAAGGGCCGGGGAGCTGTTTTTT
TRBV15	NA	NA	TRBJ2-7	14	CATSRDPQTYEQYF	TGTGCCACCAGCAGAGATCCACAGACCTACGAGCAGTACTTC
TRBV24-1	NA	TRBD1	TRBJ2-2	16	CATSDSGTANTGELFF	TGTGCCACCAGTGACTCCGGGACAGCGAACACCGGGGAGCTGTTTTTT
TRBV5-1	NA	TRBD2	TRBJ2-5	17	CASSWETSGSTQETQYF	TGCGCCAGCAGCTGGGAGACTAGCGGGAGTACCCAAGAGACCCAGTACTTC
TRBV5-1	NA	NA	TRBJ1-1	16	CASTSQGLSVDTEAFF	TGCGCCAGCACCTCCCAGGGACTATCAGTTGACACTGAAGCTTTCTTT
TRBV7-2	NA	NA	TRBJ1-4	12	CASSQGREKLFF	TGTGCCAGCAGCCAAGGCAGGGAAAAACTGTTTTTT
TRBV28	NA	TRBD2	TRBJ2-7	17	CASSFSLIAGGPYEQYF	TGTGCCAGCAGTTTTTCCCTCATAGCGGGAGGCCCCTACGAGCAGTACTTC
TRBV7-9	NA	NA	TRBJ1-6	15	CASSLRGGAHSPLHF	TGTGCCAGCAGCTTAAGGGGGGGAGCCCATTCACCCCTCCACTTT
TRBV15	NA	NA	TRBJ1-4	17	CATSREGYANGQEKLFF	TGTGCCACCAGCAGAGAGGGGTATGCAAACGGACAAGAAAAACTGTTTTTT
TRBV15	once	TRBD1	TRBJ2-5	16	CATFNRGLSYQETQYF	TGTGCCACTTTTAACAGGGGGCTTAGTTATCAAGAGACCCAGTACTTC
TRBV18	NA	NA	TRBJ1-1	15	CASFRAVFENTEAFF	TGTGCCAGCTTCAGGGCGGTCTTTGAAAACACTGAAGCTTTCTTT
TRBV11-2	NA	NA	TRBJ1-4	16	CASSLTPLGSNEKLFF	TGTGCCAGCAGCTTGACCCCTTTGGGCTCTAATGAAAAACTGTTTTTT